The source of this TCR beta chain is a study of glioma-infiltrating T cells. This clonotype was recorded at least ten times. Germline V gene lookup returns CDR1 MNHEY and CDR2 SVGEGT. The CDR3 contains 16 residues. Trimming took 2 bases from V and 1 from J, leaving 14 bases between them. Amplification of TCR alpha and beta CDR3 regions from RNA used iRepertoire nested multiplex PCR. MiXCR, applied by TCRdb to the multiplex PCR reads, yields one record per CDR3 protein. The sample holds about 130,000 distinct CDR3 sequences, more than 20% seen once. This rearrangement joins TRBV6-2 or TRBV6-3 to TRBJ1-1, with a weak D call TRBD1 (6 bases). The TCR was taken from a human donor with low-grade glioma or glioblastoma, undergoing nonglioma brain surgery, or in good health (not recorded which). The sample comprised glioma tissue, nonneoplastic brain tissue, or PBMCs (not recorded which). The CDR3 region has the DNA TGTGCCAGCAGTTACAAGGACAGCGAGCCGAACACTGAAGCTTTCTTT. As protein: CASSYKDSEPNTEAFF.